This T cell receptor (beta chain) was profiled in a study of PD-1 blockade in mismatch repair-deficient tumors. Every patient had mismatch repair deficiency by PCR or immunohistochemistry. V shed 8 bases, J shed 5 bases, and the junction held 6 bases outside the gene matches. Germline CDR1 LNHDA, CDR2 SQIVND (reference sequence). The CDR3 consists of 14 residues. This clone was counted a few times. TCRdb's table, derived via immunoSEQ multiplex PCR, lists solely in-frame clones and lacks some. The table includes about 84,000 clones, over 70% detected once. The sequences come from peripheral blood, collected 12 weeks after starting pembrolizumab. The rearrangement uses TRBV19 and TRBJ1-5, with TRBD1 matching over 10 bases. The source is an adult with mismatch repair-deficient cancer. CDR3 sequence: CASAPDRGHQPQHF. CDR3 in DNA: TGTGCCAGTGCCCCCGACAGGGGGCATCAGCCCCAGCATTTT.